This T cell receptor (beta chain) was captured by sequencing in a study of shared clonotypes between healthy human individuals. Findings and limits, study-wide: The study sampled only blood, and tissue repertoires likely differ.

The assay was run at deep level. Profiling relied on immunoSEQ multiplex PCR, and the TCRdb table lists in-frame clones only, not all of them. The table has some 530,000 clones, about 85% seen once. For genomic DNA, unsorted samples relied on some 100 million PBMCs. V was cut by 4 bases and J by 7 bases, with 8 bases left in between. CDR1 SGHRS and CDR2 YFSETQ come from the germline V gene. CDR3 size: 11 residues. A note on this clone: What it recognizes is unknown.

Sequenced sample: PBMCs. This clonotype originated in a middle-aged woman in good health. Some clones in this sample may be carry-over from other donors' samples. V is TRBV5-1 and J is TRBJ1-2; no reliable D call. The CDR3 DNA reads as TGCGCCAGCAGCGTGGGATTTGGCTACACCTTC. Its translation: CASSVGFGYTF.